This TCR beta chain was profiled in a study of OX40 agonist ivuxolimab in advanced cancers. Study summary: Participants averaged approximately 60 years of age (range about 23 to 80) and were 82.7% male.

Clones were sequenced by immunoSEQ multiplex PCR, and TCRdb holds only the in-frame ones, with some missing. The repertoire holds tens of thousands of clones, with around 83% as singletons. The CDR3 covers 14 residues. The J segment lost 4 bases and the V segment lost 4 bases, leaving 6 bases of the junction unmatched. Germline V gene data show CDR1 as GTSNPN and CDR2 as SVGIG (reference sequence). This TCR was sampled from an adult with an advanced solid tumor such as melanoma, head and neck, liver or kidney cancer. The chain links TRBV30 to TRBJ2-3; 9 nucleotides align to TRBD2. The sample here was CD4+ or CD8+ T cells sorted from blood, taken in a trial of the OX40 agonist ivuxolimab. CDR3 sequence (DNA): TGTGCCTGGAAGGCGGGAGGGCCGGCAGATACGCAGTATTTT. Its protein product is CAWKAGGPADTQYF.